Listed here are 23 T cell receptor beta chains from one sample, sequenced in a study of cytomegalovirus exposure and HLA in healthy donors. The PCR had 60 Vbeta and 13 Jbeta primers. The protocol was immunoSEQ multiplex PCR, while the TCRdb copy is restricted to in-frame clones and leaves out a portion. This sample has about 200,000 clones, with about 70% found just once. Sequencing was carried out using PBMCs. These receptors originate from a woman in her twenties or thirties in good health and CMV-seronegative.

The rearrangement links TRBV19 to TRBJ2-3; D is unresolved. The CDR3 totals 14 residues. The V gene's germline CDR1 is LNHDA and CDR2 SQIVND (reference sequence). Between the trimmed V and J ends, which lost 0 bases and 3 bases, there was a span of 7 bases. Written as DNA, the CDR3 is TGTGCCAGTAGTATAGACCTCAGGACAGATACGCAGTATTTT. This codes for CASSIDLRTDTQYF.

The genes are TRBV11-2 and TRBJ2-1; the D is unclear. The germline gives CDR1 SGHAT, CDR2 FQNNGV. The V gene lost 5 bases and the J gene lost 3 bases, with 17 bases spanning the gap. The CDR3 length is 16 residues. CDR3 nucleotide sequence: TGTGCCAGCAGCCTAGTTGGCGGCCTCTTCTACAATGAGCAGTTCTTC. Encoded protein: CASSLVGGLFYNEQFF.

V usage is TRBV27 and J usage is TRBJ1-2; D ambiguous. Trimming cost V 2 bases and J 3 bases, with 10 bases left between them. CDR1 MNHEY and CDR2 SMNVEV come from the germline V gene (reference sequence). The CDR3 consists of 14 residues. As DNA, the CDR3 is TGTGCCAGCAGTTTAGGAGCCGACTACTATGGCTACACCTTC. Its protein is CASSLGADYYGYTF.

This chain links TRBV11-2 with TRBJ1-3; TRBD1 might be the D (5 bases). CDR3 length equals 15 residues. The V end was cut by 2 bases, the J end by 6 bases, with 14 bases between. The V gene's germline CDR1 is SGHAT and CDR2 FQNNGV. DNA of the CDR3: TGTGCCAGCAGCTTAACGGGACTGGGTATAAACACCATATATTTT. It yields the protein CASSLTGLGINTIYF.

The chain is built from TRBV10-3 and TRBJ2-1; perhaps TRBD2 as D (6 bases). The length of the CDR3 is 11 residues. Germline CDR1 is ENHRY and CDR2 is SYGVKD. Deletions cut 8 bases from V and 9 bases from J, with 11 bases between. This CDR3 reads CAIAGLGEQFF. As DNA, the CDR3 is TGTGCCATCGCGGGACTCGGTGAGCAGTTCTTC.

This chain uses TRBV5-4 with TRBJ2-3; 7 nucleotides line up with TRBD1. CDR1 and CDR2 from the germline V gene are SGHNT and YYREEE (reference sequence). This CDR3 spans 16 amino acids. After removal of 4 bases from V and 0 bases from J, the junction contained 8 bases not matched to a gene. This chain's CDR3 is CASSEDRFPSTDTQYF. Written as DNA, the CDR3 is TGTGCCAGCAGCGAGGACAGGTTTCCTAGCACAGATACGCAGTATTTT.

V and J are TRBV9 and TRBJ1-1; 8 bases are shared with TRBD1. The V gene's germline CDR1 is SGDLS and CDR2 YYNGEE. V lost 2 bases, J lost 7 bases, and 7 bases stayed unmatched. The CDR3 extends over 14 amino acids. CDR3: CASSVGQGRSEAFF. CDR3 in DNA: TGTGCCAGCAGCGTCGGACAGGGTCGGAGTGAAGCTTTCTTT.

This sequence joins TRBV27 and TRBJ1-6, with D perhaps TRBD1 (5 bases). The V and J ends lost 2 bases and 5 bases respectively, with 7 bases between them. The length of the CDR3 is 14 residues. In germline, CDR1 is MNHEY, CDR2 SMNVEV (reference sequence). The CDR3 sequence: CASSLQGHNSPLHF. The CDR3 nucleotides are TGTGCCAGCAGTTTACAGGGTCATAATTCACCCCTCCACTTT.

The V and J genes are TRBV19 and TRBJ1-1, with D unclear. V was trimmed by 6 bases and J by 2 bases, leaving 16 bases between them. The CDR3 length is 15 residues. Per the germline V gene, CDR1 is LNHDA and CDR2 is SQIVND (reference sequence). The CDR3 here is CASRWGRGGNTEAFF. CDR3 nucleotides: TGTGCCAGTAGATGGGGTCGGGGAGGCAACACTGAAGCTTTCTTT.

This clone was picked up one time. The chain links TRBV9 to TRBJ1-5, with 11 nucleotides matching TRBD1. The CDR3 contains 14 residues. Trimming took 3 bases from V and 7 from J; bases not matched to a gene: 3. The germline gives CDR1 SGDLS, CDR2 YYNGEE. CDR3 residues: CASSGTGGSQPQHF. CDR3 nucleotide sequence: TGTGCCAGCAGCGGGACAGGGGGCTCCCAGCCCCAGCATTTT.

This clone was seen a few times. In DNA, the CDR3 is TGCGCCAGCAGTCAATCAAGGACAGAAAACATTCAGTACTTC. Amino acids: CASSQSRTENIQYF. The chain recombines TRBV23-1 with TRBJ2-4, with D possibly matching TRBD1 (6 bases). TRBV23-1 is known as an ORF, though its function is uncertain. This CDR3 has 14 amino acids. V lost 0 bases and J lost 5, with 8 bases in between.

This sequence joins TRBV5-4 and TRBJ2-1; TRBD2 matches 11 bases. Germline lookup yields CDR1 SGHNT and CDR2 YYREEE (reference sequence). Germline trimming cut 4 bases from V and 4 bases from J; bases unmatched to any gene: 4. The length of the CDR3 is 15 residues. The CDR3 protein is CASSLGLAAYNEQFF. The CDR3 nucleotides are TGTGCCAGCAGCCTGGGACTAGCGGCATACAATGAGCAGTTCTTC.

The rearrangement links TRBV25-1 to TRBJ2-5, with D perhaps matching TRBD1 (5 bases). V lost 4 bases to trimming and J lost 5 bases, with 14 bases between them. This CDR3 comprises 14 residues. Germline V gene data show CDR1 as MGHDK and CDR2 as SYGVNS. The CDR3 loop reads CASSAPRGLETQYF. CDR3 nucleotides: TGTGCCAGCAGTGCACCTAGGGGTTTGGAGACCCAGTACTTC.

The chain joins TRBV27 to TRBJ2-1, with 7 bases that match TRBD1. This CDR3 is built from 12 residues. The junction had 1 base not matched to a gene; V was cut back by 7 bases and J by 4 bases. Germline lookup yields CDR1 MNHEY and CDR2 SMNVEV (reference sequence). The CDR3 DNA sequence: TGTGCCAGCAAGGGGGCGTACAATGAGCAGTTCTTC. It is translated as CASKGAYNEQFF.

This rearrangement joins TRBV18 to TRBJ2-7; 9 bases map to TRBD1. The CDR3 runs 15 residues. Germline V lookup: CDR1 KGHSH, CDR2 LQKENI. After removal of 3 bases from V and 4 bases from J, the junction contained 7 bases not matched to a gene. The CDR3 loop reads CASSPTRDRDYEQYF. The CDR3 DNA reads TGTGCCAGCTCACCGACCCGGGACAGGGATTACGAGCAGTACTTC.

The gene calls are TRBV23-1 and TRBJ1-1; perhaps TRBD1 as D (6 bases). TRBV23-1 is designated an ORF whose function remains uncertain. V dropped 8 bases and J dropped 3 bases, with 22 bases sitting between them. CDR3 size: 16 residues. The CDR3 coding sequence is TGCGCCAGCCGCCACCCCAGAGACAGGCGACACACTGAAGCTTTCTTT. The encoded protein is CASRHPRDRRHTEAFF.

This rearrangement joins TRBV5-1 to TRBJ1-4, with TRBD1 matching 11 bases. Germline V lookup: CDR1 SGHRS, CDR2 YFSETQ. Trimming took 0 bases from V and 7 from J; bases not matched to a gene: 2. CDR3 length equals 15 residues. CDR3: CASSLVGTGGEKLFF. The CDR3 DNA sequence: TGCGCCAGCAGCTTGGTAGGGACAGGGGGTGAAAAACTGTTTTTT.

V is TRBV15 and J is TRBJ2-7; D call uncertain. V lost 4 bases, J lost 1 base, and 17 bases lay in between. Germline-derived CDR1 and CDR2 are LNHNV and YYDKDF (reference sequence). This CDR3 is built from 16 residues. CDR3 sequence: CATSTLFSKESYEQYF. Here the CDR3 DNA reads TGTGCCACCAGCACGTTATTCAGTAAAGAATCCTACGAGCAGTACTTC.

V is TRBV6-5 and J is TRBJ2-2; the match to TRBD2 covers 8 bases. With V trimmed by 8 bases and J by 5 bases, 7 bases remained unmatched. The CDR3 consists of 14 residues. Germline loops: CDR1 MNHEY, CDR2 SVGAGI. This CDR3 reads CASVGGGRTGELFF. The CDR3 coding sequence is TGTGCCAGCGTCGGGGGGGGACGGACCGGGGAGCTGTTTTTT.

This rearrangement joins TRBV7-9 to TRBJ1-4; no definite D call. The CDR3 totals 15 residues. Germline loops: CDR1 SEHNR, CDR2 FQNEAQ (reference sequence). V shed 2 bases and J shed 5 bases, with 12 bases lying between them. The CDR3 sequence is CASSLMAATNEKLFF. Here the CDR3 DNA reads TGTGCCAGCAGCTTAATGGCTGCCACAAATGAAAAACTGTTTTTT. Drawing the rest from reference TRBV7-9 and TRBJ1-4, the complete variable domain is DTGVSQNPRHKITKRGQNVTFRCDPISEHNRLYWYRQTLGQGPEFLTYFQNEAQLEKSRLLSDRFSAERPKGSFSTLEIQRTEQGDSAMYLCASSLMAATNEKLFFGSGTQLSVL.

This chain uses TRBV5-1 with TRBJ1-2, with D unresolved. This CDR3 region has 14 residues. The ends were cut back, 1 base at V and 5 bases at J, with 12 bases in the middle. Germline V gene data show CDR1 as SGHRS and CDR2 as YFSETQ. CDR3: CASSLQASSYGYTF. The CDR3 DNA reads as TGCGCCAGCAGCTTGCAGGCTTCTTCATATGGCTACACCTTC.

The J gene is TRBJ1-6, the V gene TRBV4-1; 12 bases align to TRBD1. The CDR3 totals 16 residues. The V segment lost 3 bases and the J segment 7 bases; nucleotides outside the gene matches: 4. In germline, CDR1 is MGHRA, CDR2 YSYEKL. This CDR3 is CASSQGTGGQNSPLHF. The CDR3 nucleotides are TGCGCCAGCAGCCAGGGGACAGGGGGCCAGAATTCACCCCTCCACTTT.

The chain combines TRBV10-3 with TRBJ2-1; the D gene is possibly TRBD2 (6 bases). V dropped 5 bases and J dropped 6 bases, with 14 bases sitting between them. The CDR3 spans 14 residues. Per the germline V gene, CDR1 is ENHRY and CDR2 is SYGVKD. CDR3 loop: CAISPGVLINEQFF. DNA of the CDR3: TGTGCCATCAGTCCGGGGGTCCTTATCAATGAGCAGTTCTTC.